Listed below are T cell receptor beta chains from one sample, sequenced in a study of T-cell reconstitution after alpha-beta-depleted transplantation in children. TCRdb processed the PCR reads anew with MiXCR; each CDR3 protein has one entry. The sample lists around 580,000 distinct CDR3 sequences, around 23% occurring once. Sequenced here: PBMCs, mostly from graft donor cells, sampled 360 days after TCRalphabeta/CD19-depleted stem cell transplant. The receptor source for this set is a boy in the first two years of life who had a stem cell transplant for acute myeloid leukemia, so the T cells may come from the graft donor. CDR3s leave out the opening cysteine and the closing phenylalanine or tryptophan. Each record gives: V gene, J gene, clone size, CDR3 protein. Rows give clone size only sometimes, using once, few, many, or a class for an expanded clone.

>TRBV7-8|TRBJ2-3|many
ASSLAGTSLTDTQY
>TRBV18|TRBJ2-7|few
ASSPFGERVSYEQY
>TRBV29-1|TRBJ2-5|many
SAEGGWGETQY
>TRBV6-2/TRBV6-3|TRBJ2-1|NA
ASSYSSYNNEQF
>TRBV9|TRBJ2-3|few
ASSVQPYTDTQY
>TRBV10-3|TRBJ1-1|few
AISDLLTEAF
>TRBV15|TRBJ1-1|NA
ATSGETVSTEAF
>TRBV4-3|TRBJ1-6|many
ASSQDVYESYSPLH
>TRBV12-3/TRBV12-4|TRBJ2-1|NA
ASSLGRTGIRHEQF
>TRBV20-1|TRBJ2-3|few
SAWWSTDTQY
>TRBV20-1|TRBJ2-6|few
SASNRPGANVLT
>TRBV20-1|TRBJ2-2|NA
SAGSTRRTGELF
>TRBV20-1|TRBJ2-3|NA
SVRGDKARSTDTQY
>TRBV4-1|TRBJ2-2|NA
ASSQDRFSGTGGDGTGELF
>TRBV20-1|TRBJ1-5|few
SARVTGTNQPQH
>TRBV6-5|TRBJ1-6|NA
ASSYSPTGIYNSPLH
>TRBV5-1|TRBJ2-3|many
ASSTFTGALTDTQY
>TRBV4-1|TRBJ2-1|many
ASSPNVAYNEQF
>TRBV28|TRBJ1-2|many
ASRETGGAHGYT
>TRBV29-1|TRBJ1-2|few
SVDREDSYGYT
>TRBV7-2|TRBJ2-1|few
ASSLVASERVNEQF
>TRBV20-1|TRBJ1-4|few
SARRWVKGSEKLF
>TRBV12-3/TRBV12-4|TRBJ2-7|few
ASSFSSTSSSYEQY
>TRBV2|TRBJ1-3|many
ASASSGNTIY
>TRBV20-1|TRBJ2-5|many
SARIPGTGETQY
>TRBV29-1|TRBJ2-1|many
SADFIGRAEQF
>TRBV7-2|TRBJ1-1|NA
ASSLVGGRITEAF
>TRBV6-5|TRBJ2-1|few
ASSYFQRDRDEQF
>TRBV7-2|TRBJ2-5|NA
ASSHRLLLAFQETQY